This TCR beta chain was identified during a study of vaccination and CD4 T cells after COVID-19. The Oncomine TCR Beta short-read assay sequenced DNA from cultured CD4+ T cells. Each CDR3 protein gets one entry after TCRdb re-called the PCR reads with MiXCR. This table has about 17,000 distinct CDR3 sequences, about 61% appearing once. The treatment is: roughly ten-day PBMC culture with coronavirus spike peptide pools or control peptides (ViraFEST assay). J gave up 10 bases and V 5 bases, and 8 bases lay outside the gene matches. Looked up from germline, CDR1 is DFQATT and CDR2 is SNEGSKA (reference sequence). The CDR3 runs 13 residues. With respect to this clonotype: Its antigen remains unidentified.

This rearrangement joins TRBV20-1 to TRBJ2-3; 11 nucleotides line up with TRBD2. The origin of this receptor is a human donor who had recovered from COVID-19. Input material: CD4+ T cells from blood, cultured in vitro. The CDR3 reads CSARLAGPLAQYF. The CDR3 DNA reads TGCAGTGCTCGACTAGCGGGGCCCCTGGCGCAGTATTTT.